Listed below are T cell receptor beta chains from one sample, sequenced in a study of T cell changes during pregnancy in multiple sclerosis. Assay used: immunoSEQ multiplex PCR; TCRdb lists only in-frame clones, some missing. This sample yields 65,000 to 95,000 clones, of which approximately 94% are seen a single time; 2.5% to 3% belongs to the top ten. The source was peripheral blood, collected after pregnancy. The receptors here all came from a female donor in good health, enrolled as a control in a pregnancy study. Both conserved end residues are part of each CDR3. D genes are given only for firm matches. Part of the rows lack a size; the others show once, few, many or a class for expanded clones.

d_gene | j_gene | v_gene | abundance | CDR3aa | CDR3nt
TRBD2 | TRBJ2-1 | TRBV19 | . | CASSIDRRIGGRINEQFF | TGTGCCAGTAGTATAGATCGGAGGATCGGCGGGAGGATCAATGAGCAGTTCTTC
TRBD2 | TRBJ2-7 | TRBV10-3 | . | CAISESGTSGSYEQYF | TGTGCCATCAGTGAGTCTGGGACTAGCGGGAGTTACGAGCAGTACTTC
. | TRBJ1-4 | TRBV27 | . | CASSFSGGGNEKLFF | TGTGCCAGCAGTTTTTCGGGCGGAGGTAATGAAAAACTGTTTTTT
. | TRBJ2-7 | TRBV14 | . | CASSQGAHLSYEQYF | TGTGCCAGCAGCCAAGGGGCTCACCTCTCCTACGAGCAGTACTTC
. | TRBJ1-4 | TRBV7-2 | once | CASSPLSGMNEKLFF | TGTGCCAGCAGTCCTCTTTCAGGAATGAATGAAAAACTGTTTTTT
TRBD1 | TRBJ1-6 | TRBV2 | . | CASIRTGGGDNSPLHF | TGTGCCAGCATCAGGACAGGTGGAGGGGATAATTCACCCCTCCACTTT
TRBD2 | TRBJ2-5 | TRBV7-6 | . | CASSLKLAGYQETQYF | TGTGCCAGCAGCTTAAAGCTAGCGGGGTACCAAGAGACCCAGTACTTC
TRBD1 | TRBJ2-2 | TRBV2 | . | CASSERVLRDRGTGELFF | TGTGCCAGCAGTGAAAGGGTATTAAGGGACAGGGGGACCGGGGAGCTGTTTTTT
TRBD1 | TRBJ2-2 | TRBV27 | . | CASSIWGTGSTGELFF | TGTGCCAGCAGTATCTGGGGGACAGGGAGCACCGGGGAGCTGTTTTTT
. | TRBJ1-1 | TRBV6-6 | . | CASSARGSEAFF | TGTGCCAGCAGTGCCCGGGGGTCTGAAGCTTTCTTT
TRBD1 | TRBJ2-1 | TRBV5-3 | . | CARRERDRDRHNNEQFF | TGTGCCAGAAGGGAAAGGGACCGGGACAGGCACAACAATGAGCAGTTCTTC
. | TRBJ2-3 | TRBV6-5 | . | CASRRGSTDTQYF | TGTGCCAGCAGGAGGGGGAGTACAGATACGCAGTATTTT
TRBD1 | TRBJ1-4 | TRBV19 | once | CASSPRTGGYEKLFF | TGTGCCAGTAGTCCAAGGACAGGGGGCTATGAAAAACTGTTTTTT
TRBD2 | TRBJ2-7 | TRBV7-8 | . | CASSHLAGTGYEQYF | TGTGCCAGCAGCCATCTAGCGGGAACAGGTTACGAGCAGTACTTC
. | TRBJ2-1 | TRBV5-1 | . | CASRYRVNGDEQFF | TGCGCCAGCAGATACCGGGTCAACGGCGATGAGCAGTTCTTC
TRBD1 | TRBJ2-7 | TRBV7-9 | . | CASSSSGTGPAISYEQYF | TGTGCCAGCAGCAGCTCCGGGACAGGTCCCGCGATTTCCTACGAGCAGTACTTC
. | TRBJ2-7 | TRBV28 | . | CASSVDTTYEQYF | TGTGCCAGCAGTGTGGACACAACCTACGAGCAGTACTTC
. | TRBJ2-1 | TRBV4-1 | . | CASSPNPSWDEQFF | TGCGCCAGCAGCCCTAATCCTAGCTGGGATGAGCAGTTCTTC
. | TRBJ1-1 | TRBV9 | . | CASSSTGQRDTEAFF | TGTGCCAGCAGTAGCACAGGGCAAAGGGACACTGAAGCTTTCTTT
TRBD2 | TRBJ2-3 | TRBV6-1 | . | CASSQTSGYTDTQYF | TGTGCCAGCAGTCAGACTAGCGGGTACACAGATACGCAGTATTTT
. | TRBJ2-3 | TRBV7-3 | . | CASSLNRRADTQYF | TGTGCCAGCAGCTTAAACCGCAGGGCAGATACGCAGTATTTT
TRBD2 | TRBJ2-3 | TRBV30 | . | CARRGGTWDTQYF | TGTGCCCGCCGCGGGGGGACCTGGGATACGCAGTATTTT
TRBD1 | TRBJ1-5 | TRBV6-5 | . | CASSQTGGEREPQHF | TGTGCCAGCAGTCAGACAGGGGGCGAGAGGGAGCCCCAGCATTTT
TRBD1 | TRBJ2-2 | TRBV19 | . | CASSAGQGPGELFF | TGTGCCAGTAGTGCCGGACAGGGCCCCGGGGAGCTGTTTTTT
TRBD1 | TRBJ2-3 | TRBV5-5 | . | CASSSWTGGTDTQYF | TGTGCCAGCAGCTCTTGGACAGGGGGCACAGATACGCAGTATTTT
. | TRBJ1-1 | TRBV7-2 | . | CASSRSGAMNTEAFF | TGTGCCAGCAGCCGGTCAGGGGCGATGAACACTGAAGCTTTCTTT
. | TRBJ2-7 | TRBV5-6 | many | CASSLVGDGGGQYF | TGTGCCAGCAGCTTGGTTGGGGATGGGGGAGGGCAGTACTTC
TRBD1 | TRBJ2-2 | TRBV4-2 | once | CASSLSGTGDTGELFF | TGTGCCAGCAGCCTATCCGGGACAGGGGACACCGGGGAGCTGTTTTTT
TRBD1 | TRBJ2-7 | TRBV19 | . | CASAPTEGQGPFRPYEQYF | TGTGCCAGTGCCCCGACGGAGGGACAGGGGCCCTTTCGCCCCTACGAGCAGTACTTC
. | TRBJ1-2 | TRBV5-1 | few | CASSLQGSPGGFDGYTF | TGCGCCAGCAGCTTGCAGGGCAGCCCCGGGGGATTCGATGGCTACACCTTC
. | TRBJ2-1 | TRBV29-1 | . | CSVRSGQSGDNEQFF | TGCAGCGTTAGATCCGGACAGAGCGGGGACAATGAGCAGTTCTTC
. | TRBJ2-2 | TRBV6-4 | few | CASSGSGETGELFF | TGTGCCAGCAGTGGGTCAGGGGAGACCGGGGAGCTGTTTTTT
. | TRBJ2-7 | TRBV4-1 | once | CASSLRSGLSSYEQYF | TGCGCCAGCAGCCTCAGAAGCGGCCTGAGCTCCTACGAGCAGTACTTC